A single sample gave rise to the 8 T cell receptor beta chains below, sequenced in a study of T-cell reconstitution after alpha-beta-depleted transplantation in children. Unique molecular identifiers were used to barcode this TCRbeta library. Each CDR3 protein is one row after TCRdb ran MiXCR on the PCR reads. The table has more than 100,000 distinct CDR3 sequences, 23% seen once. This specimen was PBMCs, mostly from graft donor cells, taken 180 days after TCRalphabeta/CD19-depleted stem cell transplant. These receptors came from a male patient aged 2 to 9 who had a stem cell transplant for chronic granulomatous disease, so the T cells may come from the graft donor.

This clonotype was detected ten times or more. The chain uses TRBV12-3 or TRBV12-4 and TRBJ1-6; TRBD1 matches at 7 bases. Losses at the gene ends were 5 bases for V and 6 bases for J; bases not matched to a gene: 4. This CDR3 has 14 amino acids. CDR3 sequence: CASSPGTVNSPLHF. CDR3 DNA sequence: TGTGCCAGCAGTCCCGGGACAGTTAATTCACCCCTCCACTTT.

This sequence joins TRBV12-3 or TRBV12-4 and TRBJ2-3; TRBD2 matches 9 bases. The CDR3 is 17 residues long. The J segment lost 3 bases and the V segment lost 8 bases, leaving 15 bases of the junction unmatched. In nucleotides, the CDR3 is TGTGCCAGCTCGGCATCGGCTAGCGGGGCTAAGACAGATACGCAGTATTTT. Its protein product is CASSASASGAKTDTQYF.

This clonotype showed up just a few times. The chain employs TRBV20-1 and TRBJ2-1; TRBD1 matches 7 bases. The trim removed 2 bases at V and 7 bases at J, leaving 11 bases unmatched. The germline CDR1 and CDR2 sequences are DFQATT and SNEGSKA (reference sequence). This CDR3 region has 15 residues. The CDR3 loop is CSARKGGASWNEQFF. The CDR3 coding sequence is TGCAGTGCTAGAAAAGGGGGCGCCTCATGGAATGAGCAGTTCTTC.

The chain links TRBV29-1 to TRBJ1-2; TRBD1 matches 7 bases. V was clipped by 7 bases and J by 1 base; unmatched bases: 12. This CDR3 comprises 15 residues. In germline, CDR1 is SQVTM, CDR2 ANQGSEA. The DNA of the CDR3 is TGCAGCGCCCGAGACAGGGAAGGGGGTAACTATGGCTACACCTTC. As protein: CSARDREGGNYGYTF.

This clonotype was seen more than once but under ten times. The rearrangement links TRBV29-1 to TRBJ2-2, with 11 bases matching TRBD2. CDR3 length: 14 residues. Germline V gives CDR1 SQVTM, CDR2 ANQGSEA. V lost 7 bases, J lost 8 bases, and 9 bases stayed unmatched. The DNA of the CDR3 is TGCAGCGGCTTGACTAGCGGGATCTTGGGGGAGCTGTTTTTT. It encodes CSGLTSGILGELFF.

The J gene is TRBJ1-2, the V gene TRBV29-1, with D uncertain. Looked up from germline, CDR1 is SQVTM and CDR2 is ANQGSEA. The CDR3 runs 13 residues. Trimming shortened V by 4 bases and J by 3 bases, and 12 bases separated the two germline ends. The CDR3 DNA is TGCAGCGTTGCCATAGGGAGTGACTATGGCTACACCTTC. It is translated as CSVAIGSDYGYTF.

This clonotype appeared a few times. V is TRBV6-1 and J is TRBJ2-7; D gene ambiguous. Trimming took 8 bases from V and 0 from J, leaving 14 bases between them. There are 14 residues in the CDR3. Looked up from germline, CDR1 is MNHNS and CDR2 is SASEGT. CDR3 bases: TGTGCCAGCGGTGGGTCCGTTCGCTCCTACGAGCAGTACTTC. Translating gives CASGGSVRSYEQYF.

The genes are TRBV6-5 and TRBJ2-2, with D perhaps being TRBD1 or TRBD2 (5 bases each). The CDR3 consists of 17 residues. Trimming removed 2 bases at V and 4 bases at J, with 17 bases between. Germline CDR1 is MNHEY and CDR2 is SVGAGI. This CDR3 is CASSYNAGTGPTGELFF. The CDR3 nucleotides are TGTGCCAGCAGTTACAACGCCGGGACCGGGCCCACCGGGGAGCTGTTTTTT.